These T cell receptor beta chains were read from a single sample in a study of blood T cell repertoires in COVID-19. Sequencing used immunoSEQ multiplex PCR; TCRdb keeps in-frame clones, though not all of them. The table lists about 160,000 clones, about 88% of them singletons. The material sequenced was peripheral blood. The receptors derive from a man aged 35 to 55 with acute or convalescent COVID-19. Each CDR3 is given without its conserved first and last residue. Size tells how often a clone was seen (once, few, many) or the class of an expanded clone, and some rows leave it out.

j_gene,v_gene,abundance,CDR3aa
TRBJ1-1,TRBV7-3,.,ASSLTGDSEAF
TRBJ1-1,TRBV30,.,AWSVQTEAF
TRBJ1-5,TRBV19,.,ASSAPTGQPQH
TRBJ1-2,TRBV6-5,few,ATQGGYRWT
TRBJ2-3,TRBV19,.,ASSMGSGGMTDTQY
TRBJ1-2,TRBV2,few,ASSEASQRGYT
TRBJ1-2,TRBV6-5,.,ASSPTGVPYGYT
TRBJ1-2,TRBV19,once,ASSDQGGGYT
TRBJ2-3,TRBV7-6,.,ASSLRDYPSADTQY
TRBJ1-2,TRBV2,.,ASSEEGGGPGQGRYT
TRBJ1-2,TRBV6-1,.,ASSENSYGYT
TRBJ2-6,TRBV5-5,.,ASSLDRPSSGANVLT
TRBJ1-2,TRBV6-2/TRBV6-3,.,ASSPHRVGNYGYT
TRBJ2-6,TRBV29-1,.,SVAPNSGANVLT
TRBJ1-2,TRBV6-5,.,ASSYEEGITGGYT
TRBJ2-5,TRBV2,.,ASRRDRGELETQY